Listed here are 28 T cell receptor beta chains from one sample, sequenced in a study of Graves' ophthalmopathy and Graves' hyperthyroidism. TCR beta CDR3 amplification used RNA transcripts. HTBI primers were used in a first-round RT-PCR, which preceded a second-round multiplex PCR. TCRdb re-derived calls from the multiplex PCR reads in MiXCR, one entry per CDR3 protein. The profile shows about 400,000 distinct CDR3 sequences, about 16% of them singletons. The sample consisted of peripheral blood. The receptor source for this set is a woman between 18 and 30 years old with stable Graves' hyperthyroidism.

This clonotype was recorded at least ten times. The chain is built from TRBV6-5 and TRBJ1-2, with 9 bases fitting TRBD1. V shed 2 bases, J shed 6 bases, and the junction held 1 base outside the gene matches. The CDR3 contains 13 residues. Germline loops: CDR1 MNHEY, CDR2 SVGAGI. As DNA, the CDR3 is TGTGCCAGCAGTTACGGACAGGGGAATGGCTACACCTTC. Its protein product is CASSYGQGNGYTF.

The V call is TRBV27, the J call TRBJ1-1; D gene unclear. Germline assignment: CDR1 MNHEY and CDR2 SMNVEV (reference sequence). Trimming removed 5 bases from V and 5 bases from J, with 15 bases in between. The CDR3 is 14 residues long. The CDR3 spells CASSRQAEATEAFF. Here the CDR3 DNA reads TGTGCCAGCAGTCGCCAGGCGGAGGCAACTGAAGCTTTCTTT.

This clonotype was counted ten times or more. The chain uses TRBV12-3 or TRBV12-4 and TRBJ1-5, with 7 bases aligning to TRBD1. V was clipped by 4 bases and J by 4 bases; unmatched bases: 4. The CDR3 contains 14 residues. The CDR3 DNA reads TGTGCCAGCAGTTCACGACAGGGTAATCAGCCCCAGCATTTT. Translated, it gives CASSSRQGNQPQHF.

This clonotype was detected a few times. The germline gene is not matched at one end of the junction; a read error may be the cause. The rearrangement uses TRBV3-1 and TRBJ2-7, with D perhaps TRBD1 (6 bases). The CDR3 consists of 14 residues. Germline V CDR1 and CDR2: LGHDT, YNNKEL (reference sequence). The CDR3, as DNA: TGTGCCAGCAGCCACCCACAGGGAGTCTACGAGCAGCACTTC. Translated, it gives CASSHPQGVYEQHF.

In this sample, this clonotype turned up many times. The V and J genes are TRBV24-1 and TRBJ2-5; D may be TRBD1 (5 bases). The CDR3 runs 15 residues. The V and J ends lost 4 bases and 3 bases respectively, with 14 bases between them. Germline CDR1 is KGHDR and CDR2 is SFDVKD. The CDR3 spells CATSEPGQGEETQYF. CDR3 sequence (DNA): TGTGCCACCAGTGAACCTGGGCAGGGCGAAGAGACCCAGTACTTC.

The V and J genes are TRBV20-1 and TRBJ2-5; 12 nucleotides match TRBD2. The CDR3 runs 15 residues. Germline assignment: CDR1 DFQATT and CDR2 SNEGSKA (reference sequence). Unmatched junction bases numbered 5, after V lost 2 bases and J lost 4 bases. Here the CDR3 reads CSARTSGGPGETQYF. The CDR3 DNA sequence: TGCAGTGCTAGAACTAGCGGGGGGCCGGGAGAGACCCAGTACTTC.

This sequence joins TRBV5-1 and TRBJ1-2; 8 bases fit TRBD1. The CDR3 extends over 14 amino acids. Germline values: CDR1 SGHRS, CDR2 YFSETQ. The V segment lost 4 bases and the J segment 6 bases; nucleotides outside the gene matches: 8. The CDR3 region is CASSRSGGGNGYTF. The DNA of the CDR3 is TGCGCCAGCAGCAGGTCAGGGGGCGGAAATGGCTACACCTTC.

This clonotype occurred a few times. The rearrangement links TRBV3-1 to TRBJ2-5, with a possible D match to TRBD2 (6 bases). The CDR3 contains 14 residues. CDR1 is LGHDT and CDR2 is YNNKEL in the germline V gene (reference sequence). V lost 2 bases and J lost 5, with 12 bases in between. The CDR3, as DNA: TGTGCCAGCAGCCAAACCGCTAGCGTGGAGACCCAGTACTTC. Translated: CASSQTASVETQYF.

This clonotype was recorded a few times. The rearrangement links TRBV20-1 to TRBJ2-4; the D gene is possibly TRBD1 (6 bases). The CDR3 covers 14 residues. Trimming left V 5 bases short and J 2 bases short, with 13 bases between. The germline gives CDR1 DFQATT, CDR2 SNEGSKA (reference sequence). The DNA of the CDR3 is TGCAGTGCTGGGGCAGGGGATACCAAAAACATTCAGTACTTC. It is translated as CSAGAGDTKNIQYF.

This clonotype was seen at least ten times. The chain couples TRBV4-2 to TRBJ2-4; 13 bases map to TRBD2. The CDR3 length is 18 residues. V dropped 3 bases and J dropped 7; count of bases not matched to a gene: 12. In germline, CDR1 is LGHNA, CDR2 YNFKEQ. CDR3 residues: CASSQARTSGGAGNIQYF. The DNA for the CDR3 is TGTGCCAGCAGCCAGGCCCGCACTAGCGGGGGGGCCGGGAACATTCAGTACTTC.

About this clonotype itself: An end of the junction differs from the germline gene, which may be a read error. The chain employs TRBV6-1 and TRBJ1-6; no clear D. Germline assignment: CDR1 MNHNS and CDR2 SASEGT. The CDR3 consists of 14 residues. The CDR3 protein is CTSSQLPGNSPLHF. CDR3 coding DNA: TGTACCAGCAGCCAGTTACCGGGGAATTCACCCCTCCACTTT.

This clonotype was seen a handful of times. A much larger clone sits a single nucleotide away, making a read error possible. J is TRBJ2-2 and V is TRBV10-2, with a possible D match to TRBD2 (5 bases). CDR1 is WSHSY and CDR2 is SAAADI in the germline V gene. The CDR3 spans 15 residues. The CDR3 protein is CASSEGLTSTGELCF. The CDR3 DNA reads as TGCGCCAGCAGTGAGGGTTTGACGAGCACCGGGGAGCTGTGTTTT.

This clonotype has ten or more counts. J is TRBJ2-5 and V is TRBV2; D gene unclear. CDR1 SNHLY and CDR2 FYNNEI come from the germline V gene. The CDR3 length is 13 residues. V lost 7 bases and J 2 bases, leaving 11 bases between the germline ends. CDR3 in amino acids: CASKGGRQETQYF. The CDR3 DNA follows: TGTGCCAGCAAGGGCGGCAGACAAGAGACCCAGTACTTC.

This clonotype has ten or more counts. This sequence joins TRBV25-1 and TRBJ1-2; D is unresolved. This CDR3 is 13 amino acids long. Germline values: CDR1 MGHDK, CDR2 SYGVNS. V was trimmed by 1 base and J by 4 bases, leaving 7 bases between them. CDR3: CASSESRSYGYTF. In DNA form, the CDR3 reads TGTGCCAGCAGTGAATCGCGATCCTATGGCTACACCTTC.

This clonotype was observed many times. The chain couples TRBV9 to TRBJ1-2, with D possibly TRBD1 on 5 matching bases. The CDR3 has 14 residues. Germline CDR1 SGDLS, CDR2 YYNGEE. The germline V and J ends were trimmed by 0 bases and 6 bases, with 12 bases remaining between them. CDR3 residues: CASSVGQGSDGYTF. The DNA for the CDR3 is TGTGCCAGCAGCGTAGGTCAGGGTTCGGATGGCTACACCTTC.

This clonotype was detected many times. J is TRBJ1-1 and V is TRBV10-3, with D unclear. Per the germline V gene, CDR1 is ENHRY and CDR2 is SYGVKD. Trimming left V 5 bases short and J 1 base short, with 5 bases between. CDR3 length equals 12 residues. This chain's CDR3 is CAISPGNTEAFF. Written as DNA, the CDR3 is TGTGCCATCAGTCCCGGGAACACTGAAGCTTTCTTT.

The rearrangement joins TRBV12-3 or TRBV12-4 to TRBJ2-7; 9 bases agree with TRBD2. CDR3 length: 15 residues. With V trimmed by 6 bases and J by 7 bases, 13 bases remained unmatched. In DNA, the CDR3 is TGTGCCAGCAGCCCCGATAGCGGGAGAGGCGGAGAGCAGTACTTC. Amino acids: CASSPDSGRGGEQYF.

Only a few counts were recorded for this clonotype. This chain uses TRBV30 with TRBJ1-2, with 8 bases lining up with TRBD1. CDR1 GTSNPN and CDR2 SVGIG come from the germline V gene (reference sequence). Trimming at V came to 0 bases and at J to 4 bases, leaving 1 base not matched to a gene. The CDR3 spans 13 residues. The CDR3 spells CAWSVGTGYGYTF. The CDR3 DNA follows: TGTGCCTGGAGTGTCGGGACAGGCTATGGCTACACCTTC.

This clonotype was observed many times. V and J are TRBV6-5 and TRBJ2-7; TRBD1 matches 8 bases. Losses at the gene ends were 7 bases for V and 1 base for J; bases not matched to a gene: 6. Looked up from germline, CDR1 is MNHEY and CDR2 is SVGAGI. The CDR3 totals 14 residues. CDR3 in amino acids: CASISGTGSYEQYF. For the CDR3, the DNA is TGTGCCAGCATCTCCGGGACAGGATCCTACGAGCAGTACTTC.

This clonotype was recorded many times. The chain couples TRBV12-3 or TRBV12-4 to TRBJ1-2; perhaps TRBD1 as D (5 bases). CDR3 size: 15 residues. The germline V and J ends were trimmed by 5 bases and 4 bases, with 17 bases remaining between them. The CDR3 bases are TGTGCCAGCAGTCCCGGGCCTCGGGGGGGCTATGGCTACACCTTC. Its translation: CASSPGPRGGYGYTF.

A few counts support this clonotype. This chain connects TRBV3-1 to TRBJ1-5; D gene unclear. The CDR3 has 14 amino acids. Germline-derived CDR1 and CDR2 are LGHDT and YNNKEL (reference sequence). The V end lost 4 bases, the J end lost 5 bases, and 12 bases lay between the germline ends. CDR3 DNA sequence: TGTGCCAGCAGCCCCAGCCCAAGGGATCAGCCCCAGCATTTT. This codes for CASSPSPRDQPQHF.

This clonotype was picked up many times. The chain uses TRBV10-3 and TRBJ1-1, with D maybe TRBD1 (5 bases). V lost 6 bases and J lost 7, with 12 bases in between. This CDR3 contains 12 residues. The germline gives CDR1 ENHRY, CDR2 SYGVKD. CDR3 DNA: TGTGCCATCAGCGAAAGGGGTGATGAAGCTTTCTTT. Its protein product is CAISERGDEAFF.

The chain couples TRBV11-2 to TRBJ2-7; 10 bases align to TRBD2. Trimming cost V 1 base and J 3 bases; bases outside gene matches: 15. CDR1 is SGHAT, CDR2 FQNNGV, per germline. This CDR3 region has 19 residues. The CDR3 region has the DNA TGTGCCAGCAGCTTAGTCTACGAACTAGCGGGGCCGAGGGACTACGAGCAGTACTTC. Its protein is CASSLVYELAGPRDYEQYF.

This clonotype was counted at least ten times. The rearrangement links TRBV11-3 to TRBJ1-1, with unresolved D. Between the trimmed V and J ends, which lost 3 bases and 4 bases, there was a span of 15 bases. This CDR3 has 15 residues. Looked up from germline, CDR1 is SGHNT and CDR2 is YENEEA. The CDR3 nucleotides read TGTGCCAGCAGCTTTTTACGGGGTAAGGGCACTGAAGCTTTCTTT. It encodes CASSFLRGKGTEAFF.

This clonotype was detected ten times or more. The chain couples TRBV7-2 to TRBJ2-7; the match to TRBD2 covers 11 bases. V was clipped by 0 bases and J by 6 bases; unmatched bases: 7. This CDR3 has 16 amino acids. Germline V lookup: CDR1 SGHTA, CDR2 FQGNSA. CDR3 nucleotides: TGTGCCAGCAGCTTAGCCCCGACTAGCGGGAAGCGCGAGCAGTACTTC. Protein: CASSLAPTSGKREQYF. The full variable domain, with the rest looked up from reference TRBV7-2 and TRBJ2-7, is GAGVSQSPSNKVTEKGKDVELRCDPISGHTALYWYRQSLGQGLEFLIYFQGNSAPDKSGLPSDRFSAERTGGSVSTLTIQRTQQEDSAVYLCASSLAPTSGKREQYFGPGTRLTVT.

This CDR3 is CAGFSSTGELFF. CDR3 coding DNA: TGTGCCGGATTCTCCTCGACCGGGGAGCTGTTTTTT. The rearrangement uses TRBV12-3 or TRBV12-4 and TRBJ2-2; D remains unclear. The CDR3 totals 12 residues. The V and J ends lost 11 bases and 5 bases respectively, with 12 bases between them.

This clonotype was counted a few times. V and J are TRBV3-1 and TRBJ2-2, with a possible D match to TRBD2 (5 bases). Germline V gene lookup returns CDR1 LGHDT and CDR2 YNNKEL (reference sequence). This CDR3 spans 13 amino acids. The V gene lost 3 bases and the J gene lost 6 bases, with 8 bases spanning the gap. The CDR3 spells CASSQGSAGELFF. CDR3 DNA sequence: TGTGCCAGCAGCCAGGGGAGTGCCGGGGAGCTGTTTTTT.

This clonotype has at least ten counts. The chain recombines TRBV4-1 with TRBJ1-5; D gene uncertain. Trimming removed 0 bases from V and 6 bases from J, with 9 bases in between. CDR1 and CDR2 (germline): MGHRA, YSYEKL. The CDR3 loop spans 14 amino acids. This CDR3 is CASSQDRSIQPQHF. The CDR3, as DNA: TGCGCCAGCAGCCAAGATAGATCAATTCAGCCCCAGCATTTT.